This TCR beta chain came from a study of OX40 agonist ivuxolimab in advanced cancers. Patients who had autoimmune disease history or got systemic immunosuppression were left out. This clone was seen once. Its specificity is not known. Overall study findings and caveats: Dose levels from 0.1 to 3.0 mg/kg saw CD4+ and CD8+ blood T cells expand clonally by week 6.

There are 14 residues in the CDR3. From germline, CDR1 is SGHNT and CDR2 YYREEE (reference sequence). TCRdb keeps only in-frame clones here, not all; method: immunoSEQ multiplex PCR. The sample contains approximately 73,000 clones, roughly 87% of which appear only once. The sequence derives from an adult with an advanced solid tumor such as melanoma, head and neck, liver or kidney cancer. Sequenced here: CD4+ or CD8+ T cells sorted from blood, sampled in a trial of the OX40 agonist ivuxolimab. The V and J genes are TRBV5-4 and TRBJ2-7, with D perhaps matching TRBD1 or TRBD2 (5 bases each). The J call may be incorrect, as the DNA end agrees better with TRBJ2-1. Written as DNA, the CDR3 is TGTGCCAGCAGGCGAGACGGGGCGAATGATGAGCAGTTCTTC. It translates to CASRRDGANDEQFF.